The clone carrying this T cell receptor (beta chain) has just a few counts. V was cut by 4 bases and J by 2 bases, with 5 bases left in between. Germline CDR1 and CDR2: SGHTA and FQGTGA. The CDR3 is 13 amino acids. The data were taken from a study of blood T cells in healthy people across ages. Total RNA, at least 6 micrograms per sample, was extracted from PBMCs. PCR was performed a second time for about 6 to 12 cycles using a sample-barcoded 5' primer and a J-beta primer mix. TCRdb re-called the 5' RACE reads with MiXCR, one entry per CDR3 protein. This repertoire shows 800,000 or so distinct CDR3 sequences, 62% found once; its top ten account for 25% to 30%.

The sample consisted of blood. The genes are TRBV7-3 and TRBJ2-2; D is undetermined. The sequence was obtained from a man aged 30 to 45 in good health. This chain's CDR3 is CASSSLNTGELFF. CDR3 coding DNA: TGTGCCAGCAGCTCCCTAAACACCGGGGAGCTGTTTTTT.